The 22 T cell receptor beta chains listed next were all sequenced from one sample in a study of blood T cells in healthy people across ages. With a J-beta primer mix and a sample-barcoded 5' primer, a second PCR ran about 7 to 11 cycles. MiXCR, run by TCRdb on the 5' RACE reads, gives a single entry per CDR3 protein. The data contain about 570,000 distinct CDR3 sequences, roughly 29% of them seen just once; the ten biggest clones take up roughly 20%. Sequencing was done on a sample of blood. The receptors were sampled from a woman aged 70 to 79 in good health.

This clonotype appeared a few times. The J gene is TRBJ2-7, the V gene TRBV5-1; 10 bases line up with TRBD1. Trimming cost V 4 bases and J 5 bases; bases outside gene matches: 9. This CDR3 has 15 amino acids. CDR1 SGHRS and CDR2 YFSETQ come from the germline V gene. The CDR3 DNA sequence: TGCGCCAGCAGCCAGACCGGGACAGGGGTGGACGAGCAGTACTTC. Protein sequence: CASSQTGTGVDEQYF.

This chain links TRBV29-1 with TRBJ1-2, with a tentative D call TRBD1 (6 bases). The CDR3 is made up of 14 amino acids. Trimming cost V 4 bases and J 1 base, with 13 bases left between them. Germline V gives CDR1 SQVTM, CDR2 ANQGSEA. DNA for the CDR3: TGCAGCGTTGTGGGAGGACAGTTTAACTATGGCTACACCTTC. Its protein is CSVVGGQFNYGYTF.

The chain recombines TRBV6-6 with TRBJ2-7; D might be TRBD1 or TRBD2, each matching 5 bases. V lost 6 bases and J lost 3, with 12 bases in between. Germline values: CDR1 MNHNY, CDR2 SVGAGI (reference sequence). This CDR3 is built from 13 residues. CDR3 loop: CASRDQGRYEQYF. CDR3 nucleotides: TGTGCCAGCAGGGATCAGGGACGCTACGAGCAGTACTTC.

The gene calls are TRBV7-3 and TRBJ1-1; D not certain. The V end was cut by 5 bases, the J end by 1 base, with 29 bases between. There are 20 residues in the CDR3. Looked up from germline, CDR1 is SGHTA and CDR2 is FQGTGA. The CDR3 protein is CASSRPWEGREQPRNTEAFF. The CDR3 DNA is TGTGCCAGCAGCAGACCCTGGGAGGGTCGGGAGCAACCGAGGAACACTGAAGCTTTCTTT.

This clonotype has only a few counts. The V call is TRBV7-2, the J call TRBJ1-1; no clear D gene. The CDR3 covers 14 residues. Trimming took off 3 bases at V and 4 bases at J, with 12 bases between the two ends. CDR1 SGHTA and CDR2 FQGNSA come from the germline V gene. This chain's CDR3 is CASSFRMGSTEAFF. In DNA, the CDR3 is TGTGCCAGCAGCTTTAGGATGGGTAGCACTGAAGCTTTCTTT. The variable domain in full, completed from reference TRBV7-2 and TRBJ1-1, reads GAGVSQSPSNKVTEKGKDVELRCDPISGHTALYWYRQSLGQGLEFLIYFQGNSAPDKSGLPSDRFSAERTGGSVSTLTIQRTQQEDSAVYLCASSFRMGSTEAFFGQGTRLTVV.

The chain carries TRBV12-3 or TRBV12-4 and TRBJ1-2; D gene unclear. With 6 bases removed from V and 7 bases from J, the gap between germline ends came to 9 bases. This CDR3 region has 11 residues. CDR3 protein: CASRSQSGYTF. Here the CDR3 DNA reads TGTGCCAGCAGAAGCCAGTCTGGCTACACCTTC.

The chain is built from TRBV5-1 and TRBJ2-1, with 12 bases that match TRBD2. V shed 4 bases and J 5 bases; nucleotides not matched to a gene: 4. The CDR3 contains 15 residues. The germline V gene has CDR1 SGHRS and CDR2 YFSETQ. In DNA form, the CDR3 reads TGCGCCAGCAGCAGGACTAGCGGGGCCGACAATGAGCAGTTCTTC. Protein: CASSRTSGADNEQFF.

The chain uses TRBV3-1 and TRBJ1-3; D is ambiguous. Germline CDR1 reads LGHDT; CDR2 reads YNNKEL (reference sequence). Trimming pared 8 bases from V and 0 bases from J, leaving 5 bases between. This CDR3 is built from 12 residues. The CDR3 DNA follows: TGTGCCAGCCAGGACTCTGGAAACACCATATATTTT. Encoded protein: CASQDSGNTIYF.

This clonotype was picked up a small number of times. The genes are TRBV7-2 and TRBJ2-1; 8 bases agree with TRBD2. The last part of the DNA fits TRBJ2-7 better; the J call may be wrong. Germline values: CDR1 SGHTA, CDR2 FQGNSA. The CDR3 is 13 residues long. CDR3: CASSFGGAYEQYV. In DNA, the CDR3 is TGTGCCAGCAGCTTCGGGGGGGCCTACGAGCAGTACGTC.

V and J are TRBV5-1 and TRBJ2-3, with D perhaps TRBD2 (6 bases). In germline, CDR1 is SGHRS, CDR2 YFSETQ. The CDR3 is 13 amino acids. V gave up 6 bases and J gave up 4 bases, with 12 bases separating them. CDR3 nucleotide sequence: TGCGCCAGCAACTCCGGGGGTCCAGATACGCAGTATTTT. Protein sequence: CASNSGGPDTQYF.

V and J are TRBV7-2 and TRBJ2-7; D ambiguous. The CDR3 contains 12 residues. V was cut by 4 bases and J by 4 bases, with 8 bases left in between. The V gene's germline CDR1 is SGHTA and CDR2 FQGNSA. The CDR3 nucleotides read TGTGCCAGCAGCTCCCAGAGGTACGAGCAGTACTTC. This codes for CASSSQRYEQYF.

On this clonotype itself: A read error may account for a junction end that differs from germline. The chain couples TRBV12-3 or TRBV12-4 to TRBJ2-5; 10 nucleotides agree with TRBD2. The CDR3 is 13 residues long. Written as DNA, the CDR3 is TGTGCCAGCAGTTTACAAGCGGGGGGGCCGTTAGACTTC. This translates into CASSLQAGGPLDF.

The chain combines TRBV20-1 with TRBJ1-2, with D tentatively TRBD1 (5 bases). V lost 5 bases and J lost 5, with 15 bases in between. The CDR3 has 13 amino acids. Germline CDR1 and CDR2: DFQATT and SNEGSKA (reference sequence). The CDR3 nucleotides are TGCAGTGCTTCATCCGGACAAGTTTATGGCTACACCTTC. It translates to CSASSGQVYGYTF.

This clonotype showed up just a few times. The chain uses TRBV7-2 and TRBJ2-3, with 14 bases aligning to TRBD2. V lost 1 base, J lost 5 bases, and 8 bases stayed unmatched. The length of the CDR3 is 18 residues. Per the germline V gene, CDR1 is SGHTA and CDR2 is FQGNSA. The CDR3, as DNA: TGTGCCAGCAGCTTAGTGATGGGACTAGCGGGGGAAGTAGATACGCAGTATTTT. This codes for CASSLVMGLAGEVDTQYF.

The chain carries TRBV15 and TRBJ2-4, with 7 bases fitting TRBD1. V dropped 3 bases and J dropped 4; count of bases not matched to a gene: 6. The CDR3 totals 15 residues. CDR1 and CDR2 from the germline V gene are LNHNV and YYDKDF (reference sequence). The CDR3 DNA is TGTGCCACCAGCAGTGTTTCGGGACAGAAAAACATTCAGTACTTC. Translating it yields CATSSVSGQKNIQYF.

The chain is built from TRBV7-9 and TRBJ2-3; perhaps TRBD2 as D (6 bases). The CDR3 contains 15 residues. The germline V and J ends were trimmed by 5 bases and 2 bases, with 14 bases remaining between them. Germline assignment: CDR1 SEHNR and CDR2 FQNEAQ (reference sequence). The CDR3: CASSKGLPSTDTQYF. In DNA form, the CDR3 reads TGTGCCAGCAGCAAGGGACTTCCCTCCACAGATACGCAGTATTTT.

This clonotype was seen more than once but under ten times. The chain joins TRBV6-1 to TRBJ2-7; D is perhaps TRBD1 or TRBD2 (5 bases each). V dropped 2 bases and J dropped 0 bases, with 17 bases sitting between them. The CDR3 runs to 17 residues. Germline loops: CDR1 MNHNS, CDR2 SASEGT. This CDR3 reads CASSELSKAGSSYEQYF. CDR3 coding DNA: TGTGCCAGCAGTGAATTGTCCAAGGCAGGGAGCTCCTACGAGCAGTACTTC.

The V and J genes are TRBV6-2 or TRBV6-3 and TRBJ2-1; 13 positions match TRBD2. Germline values: CDR1 MNHEY, CDR2 SVGEGT. V lost 2 bases, J lost 2 bases, and 0 bases stayed unmatched. This CDR3 is 16 amino acids long. CDR3 loop: CASSYGTSGAYNEQFF. CDR3 sequence (DNA): TGTGCCAGCAGTTACGGGACTAGCGGGGCCTACAATGAGCAGTTCTTC.

This clonotype showed up just a few times. The chain carries TRBV25-1 and TRBJ2-7; tentative D call: TRBD1 (6 bases). The V gene lost 4 bases and the J gene lost 0 bases, with 13 bases spanning the gap. The CDR3 totals 15 residues. Germline V gene sequence: CDR1 MGHDK, CDR2 SYGVNS. In DNA form, the CDR3 reads TGTGCCAGCAGTGGAGCTGACAGGCTCTCCTACGAGCAGTACTTC. Translated: CASSGADRLSYEQYF.

In its sample, this clonotype was seen many times. This chain links TRBV7-9 with TRBJ2-1; no clear D gene. Between the trimmed V and J ends, which lost 3 bases and 9 bases, there was a span of 9 bases. The germline V gene has CDR1 SEHNR and CDR2 FQNEAQ (reference sequence). CDR3 length equals 12 residues. The CDR3 bases are TGTGCCAGCAGCTTTGATTTGGGTGAGCAGTTCTTC. It encodes CASSFDLGEQFF.

CDR3 DNA sequence: TGCGCCAGCAGCCCCGGGACTAGCGGGGGAGACAATGAGCAGTTCTTC. Translation: CASSPGTSGGDNEQFF. The chain carries TRBV5-1 and TRBJ2-1, with 14 bases that match TRBD2. This CDR3 region has 16 residues. The V gene's germline CDR1 is SGHRS and CDR2 YFSETQ. Germline trimming cut 4 bases from V and 5 bases from J; bases unmatched to any gene: 5. The whole variable domain, remainder taken from reference TRBV5-1 and TRBJ2-1, is KAGVTQTPRYLIKTRGQQVTLSCSPISGHRSVSWYQQTPGQGLQFLFEYFSETQRNKGNFPGRFSGRQFSNSRSEMNVSTLELGDSALYLCASSPGTSGGDNEQFFGPGTRLTVL.

This clonotype has more than one count but fewer than ten. V is TRBV6-5 and J is TRBJ2-3; 10 nucleotides align to TRBD2. Germline CDR1 reads MNHEY; CDR2 reads SVGAGI. The CDR3 runs to 14 residues. Trimming cost V 7 bases and J 6 bases; bases outside gene matches: 7. DNA for the CDR3: TGTGCCAGCATCGAGAGCGGGGGGGCTGATACGCAGTATTTT. This codes for CASIESGGADTQYF.